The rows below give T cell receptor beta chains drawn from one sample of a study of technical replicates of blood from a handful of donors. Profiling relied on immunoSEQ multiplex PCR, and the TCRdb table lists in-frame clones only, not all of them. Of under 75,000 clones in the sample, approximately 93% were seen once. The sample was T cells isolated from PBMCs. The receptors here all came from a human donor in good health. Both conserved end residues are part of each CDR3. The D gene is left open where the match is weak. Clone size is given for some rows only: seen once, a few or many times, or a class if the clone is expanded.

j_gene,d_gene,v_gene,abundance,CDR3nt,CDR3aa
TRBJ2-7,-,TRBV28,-,TGTGCCAGCTCCGACAGCCCTTCCTACGAGCAGTACTTC,CASSDSPSYEQYF
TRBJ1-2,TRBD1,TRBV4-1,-,TGCGCCAGCAGCCAAGAGGTCAGGGGGTGGTATGGCTACACCTTC,CASSQEVRGWYGYTF
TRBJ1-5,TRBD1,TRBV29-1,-,TGCAGCGTTGGGGTGGGACAGGGGGTAGGTCAGCCCCAGCATTTT,CSVGVGQGVGQPQHF
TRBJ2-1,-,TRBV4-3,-,TGCGCCAGCAGCCAAGATTTGATAGCGGATTCCTACAATGAGCAGTTCTTC,CASSQDLIADSYNEQFF
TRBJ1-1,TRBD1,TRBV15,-,TGTGCCACCAGCACCTGGGACAGAAATGCGGACACTGAAGCTTTCTTT,CATSTWDRNADTEAFF
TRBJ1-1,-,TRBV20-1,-,TGCAGTGCTAGAGGCCGGTGGGAAGCTTTCTTT,CSARGRWEAFF
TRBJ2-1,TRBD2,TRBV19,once,TGTGCCAGTAGTACTAGCGGGAGTACCTACAATGAGCAGTTCTTC,CASSTSGSTYNEQFF
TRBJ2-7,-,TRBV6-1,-,TGTGCCAGCAGGGCCCGGACAGCACCCTACGAGCAGTACTTC,CASRARTAPYEQYF
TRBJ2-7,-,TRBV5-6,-,TGTGCCAGCAGCCCTGGGGGGTTCTACGAGCAGTACTTC,CASSPGGFYEQYF
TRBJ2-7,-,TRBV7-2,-,TGTGCCAGCAGCCTGATAGAGTTGGCGGCGGAGCAGTACTTC,CASSLIELAAEQYF
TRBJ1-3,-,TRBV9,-,TGTGCCAGCAGCACCGAGCGCGGGAACACCATATATTTT,CASSTERGNTIYF
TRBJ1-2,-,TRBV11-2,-,TGTGCCAGCAGCTTAGTTACAGGGACGGGCTACACCTTC,CASSLVTGTGYTF
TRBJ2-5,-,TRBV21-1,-,TGTGCCAGCAGCAAAGTTGGATTAGGGGGCTGGGGAGAGACCCAGTACTTC,CASSKVGLGGWGETQYF
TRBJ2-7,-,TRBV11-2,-,TGTGCCAGCAGCTTAGTGCCCCTACTCGAGCAGTACTTC,CASSLVPLLEQYF
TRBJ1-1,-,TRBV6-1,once,TGTGCCAGCAGTGAAGGTTTCAGGCACACTGAAGCTTTCTTT,CASSEGFRHTEAFF
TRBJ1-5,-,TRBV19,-,TGTGCCAGTAGTATAGCCCCAACAGGGAACAATCAGCCCCAGCATTTT,CASSIAPTGNNQPQHF
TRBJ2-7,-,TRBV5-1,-,TGCGCCAGCGCCTTCTCAGGGGGAGGAGACGAGCAGTACTTC,CASAFSGGGDEQYF
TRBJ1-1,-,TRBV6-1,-,TGTGCCAGCAGTGAACGGGGGATGAACACTGAAGCTTTCTTT,CASSERGMNTEAFF
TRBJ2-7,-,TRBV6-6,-,TGTGCCAGCAGACCCGACATGCTGACCTACGAGCAGTACTTC,CASRPDMLTYEQYF
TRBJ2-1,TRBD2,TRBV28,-,TGTGCCAGCAGTTTACCGTACGGGAGGGCGGTTGAGCAGTTCTTC,CASSLPYGRAVEQFF
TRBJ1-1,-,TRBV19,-,TGTGCCAGTAGTCACAGGGAGACTGAAGCTTTCTTT,CASSHRETEAFF
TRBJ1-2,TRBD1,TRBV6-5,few,TGTGCCAGCAGGGACGGGACAGGGGGCAATGGCTACACCTTC,CASRDGTGGNGYTF
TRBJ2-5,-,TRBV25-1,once,TGTGCCAGCAGTGGGACAGAAGGGCAAGAGACCCAGTACTTC,CASSGTEGQETQYF
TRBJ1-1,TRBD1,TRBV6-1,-,TGTGCCAGCAGTGAATATGTAGACGGGGGGCGGGACAGGTTT,CASSEYVDGGRDRF
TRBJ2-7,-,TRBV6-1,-,TGTGCCAGCAGTCTTCTGGAGTACGAGCAGTACTTC,CASSLLEYEQYF
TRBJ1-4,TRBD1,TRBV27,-,TGTGCCAGCAGTCCCGGACACAGGGGAAAACTGTTTTTT,CASSPGHRGKLFF
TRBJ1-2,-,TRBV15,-,TGTGCCACCAGCAGAGATCATGGTGGCAGGGAGGTCTATGGCTACACCTTC,CATSRDHGGREVYGYTF
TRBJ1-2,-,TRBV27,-,TGTGCCAGCAGTTCCCGACAGTTCTATGGCTACACCTTC,CASSSRQFYGYTF
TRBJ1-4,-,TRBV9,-,TGTGCCAGCAGCCCCCGTTTAGGGGCAACTAATGAAAAACTGTTTTTT,CASSPRLGATNEKLFF
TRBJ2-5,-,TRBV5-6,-,TGTGCCAGCAGCCCGATCAGGGAAGAGACCCAGTACTTC,CASSPIREETQYF
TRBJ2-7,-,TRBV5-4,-,TGTGCCAGCAGCTCCCCCGGGACTCTTTCCTACGAGCAGTACTTC,CASSSPGTLSYEQYF
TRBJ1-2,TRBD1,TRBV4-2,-,TGTGCCAGCAGCCAAGATAGGGACAGCTTCTATGGCTACACCTTC,CASSQDRDSFYGYTF
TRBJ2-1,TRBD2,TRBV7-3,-,TGTGCCAGCAGCTTAAACCCGGGACTAGCTTCCTACAATGAGCAGTTCTTC,CASSLNPGLASYNEQFF
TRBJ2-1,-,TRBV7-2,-,TGTGCCAGCAGCCAAGGAGGGACCTATGGGAATGAGCAGTTCTTC,CASSQGGTYGNEQFF
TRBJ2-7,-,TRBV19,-,TGTGCCAGTAGTATCCAGGCGGGGTGGGGATACGAGCAGTACTTC,CASSIQAGWGYEQYF
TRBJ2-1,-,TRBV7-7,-,TGTGCCAGCAGCGTCAGCGGAGGTGGTGAGCAGTTCTTC,CASSVSGGGEQFF
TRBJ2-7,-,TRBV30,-,TGTGCCTGGAGCACCACCCAGGGGAATCCCTACGAGCAGTACTTC,CAWSTTQGNPYEQYF